The source of this TCR beta chain is a study of T cells after yellow fever vaccination. This clonotype was seen repeatedly, ten times or more. Conversion of TCR transcripts into cDNA relied on 5'RACE template switching, which added a universal primer site and UMIs. Using its own MiXCR run on the 5' RACE reads, TCRdb lists one record per CDR3 protein. The table lists some 670,000 distinct CDR3 sequences, 9% to 15% of them singletons. The clonotype comes from a man younger than 45 who received the YFV17D yellow fever vaccine. Material: PBMCs, obtained on the day of the yellow fever booster vaccination.

CDR3 loop: CASTPIADTGELFF. CDR3 coding DNA: TGTGCCAGCACCCCGATCGCGGACACCGGGGAGCTGTTTTTT. The chain links TRBV7-7 to TRBJ2-2; no definite D call. The CDR3 consists of 14 residues. Germline V gene sequence: CDR1 SSHAT, CDR2 FNYEAQ (reference sequence). The V and J ends lost 7 bases and 3 bases respectively, with 12 bases between them.